The present T cell receptor beta chain was sequenced within a study of cytomegalovirus exposure and HLA in healthy donors. About the study: A data release that came early held roughly 90 million unique TCRs from HLA-typed donors. Researchers found that about 84% of over 350 genotyped donors fell within the Caucasian-associated ancestry cluster.

There are a few counts of this clone. No antigen is known for it. A multiplex PCR was run with 60 Vbeta primers and 13 Jbeta primers. Only in-frame clones appear in the TCRdb table, and some are missing; sequencing was by immunoSEQ multiplex PCR. The repertoire consists of more than 150,000 clones, with around 78% occurring once and the leading ten covering around 1.5%. General study results and limits: Usually a TCR sequence was rare, but some public TCRs were found in many donors. Overall, roughly 160 TCR beta chains were annotated as cytomegalovirus-associated.

This CDR3 contains 14 residues. The germline gives CDR1 SQVTM, CDR2 ANQGSEA. V dropped 1 base and J dropped 2 bases, with 12 bases sitting between them. The rearrangement joins TRBV29-1 to TRBJ2-7, with D maybe TRBD1 (6 bases). Source material: PBMCs. The TCR sequence derives from a man in his late teens or twenties in good health and CMV-seronegative. The CDR3 here is CSVEGKQGTYEQYF. CDR3 bases: TGCAGCGTTGAAGGAAAACAGGGAACCTACGAGCAGTACTTC.